The rows below give T cell receptor beta chains drawn from one sample of a study of blood T cells in healthy people across ages. One entry per CDR3 protein results from TCRdb running MiXCR on the 5' RACE reads. Of around 1,500,000 distinct CDR3 sequences listed, about 30% are singletons. Source material: blood. The receptors originated from a woman aged 30 to 39 in good health. Each CDR3 is given with its conserved first and last residue. Each record gives: CDR3 length, D gene, J gene, V gene, clone size, CDR3 protein, CDR3 DNA. A D gene is named only where the DNA matches it firmly. Rows give clone size only sometimes, using once, few, many, or a class for an expanded clone.

18 TRBD2 TRBJ2-2 TRBV6-5 NA CASSYSRTSGGNTGELFF TGTGCCAGCAGTTACTCCCGAACTAGCGGGGGGAACACCGGGGAGCTGTTTTTT
17 TRBD1 TRBJ1-2 TRBV2 NA CASRRTGTGNSNYGYTF TGTGCCAGCAGGCGAACCGGGACAGGCAATTCAAACTATGGCTACACCTTC
16 TRBD1 TRBJ1-2 TRBV7-2 few CASSPKTGTTNYGYTF TGTGCCAGCAGCCCAAAGACAGGGACGACTAACTATGGCTACACCTTC
14 TRBD2 TRBJ2-5 TRBV7-9 NA CASSFPGGLETQYF TGTGCCAGCAGCTTCCCGGGAGGTTTGGAGACCCAGTACTTC
15 TRBD2 TRBJ2-1 TRBV5-4 few CASSSALAGGNEQFF TGTGCCAGCAGCTCGGCGCTAGCGGGGGGTAATGAGCAGTTCTTC
13 NA TRBJ2-3 TRBV10-1 few CASSESGADTQYF TGCGCCAGCAGTGAGTCGGGGGCAGATACGCAGTATTTT
14 NA TRBJ1-2 TRBV20-1 NA CSAAGTGGQYGYTF TGCAGTGCGGCCGGGACCGGAGGGCAATATGGCTACACCTTC
14 NA TRBJ2-1 TRBV7-7 NA CASSLSRTSNEQFF TGTGCCAGCAGCTTATCCAGGACGAGTAATGAGCAGTTCTTC
14 NA TRBJ2-3 TRBV4-2 NA CASSQVASGELQYF TGTGCCAGCAGCCAAGTAGCTTCAGGGGAATTGCAGTATTTT
15 TRBD1 TRBJ2-7 TRBV5-5 NA CASGAGTGRVHEQYF TGTGCCAGCGGCGCCGGGACAGGGAGGGTGCACGAGCAGTACTTC
14 NA TRBJ2-1 TRBV15 once CATRDSTGYNEQFF TGTGCCACCAGGGACTCAACAGGATACAATGAGCAGTTCTTC
14 NA TRBJ2-7 TRBV9 few CASSVVADPYEQYF TGTGCCAGCAGCGTAGTTGCGGATCCCTACGAGCAGTACTTC
14 NA TRBJ1-5 TRBV7-8 few CASSRTPGGQPQHF TGTGCCAGCAGCCGGACTCCGGGAGGGCAGCCCCAGCATTTT
13 TRBD1 TRBJ1-5 TRBV7-2 NA CASSAQGPGPQHF TGCGCCAGCAGCGCACAGGGGCCAGGGCCCCAGCATTTT
15 NA TRBJ2-3 TRBV3-1 few CASSQAYWPTDTQYF TGTGCCAGCAGCCAAGCTTACTGGCCCACAGATACGCAGTATTTT
14 TRBD2 TRBJ2-2 TRBV2 NA CASKRGQGTGELFF TGTGCCAGCAAGCGGGGGCAGGGCACCGGGGAGCTGTTTTTT
12 TRBD2 TRBJ2-1 TRBV30 few CAWAGGNNEQFF TGTGCCTGGGCGGGAGGGAACAATGAGCAGTTCTTC
13 TRBD2 TRBJ2-7 TRBV20-1 few CSATTSRIYEQYF TGCAGTGCAACGACTAGCCGGATCTACGAGCAGTACTTC
20 TRBD2 TRBJ2-6 TRBV7-6 few CASSLRAASGADSGANVLTF TGTGCCAGCAGCTTAAGGGCTGCTAGCGGAGCGGACTCTGGGGCCAACGTCCTGACTTTC
14 TRBD1 TRBJ1-2 TRBV3-1 many CASSQTRDSGGYTF TGTGCCAGCAGCCAAACGCGGGACAGTGGGGGCTACACCTTC
13 NA TRBJ2-7 TRBV5-5 many CASSQDGIGLQYF TGTGCCAGCAGCCAGGACGGGATCGGGCTGCAGTACTTC
17 NA TRBJ2-7 TRBV6-1 NA CASSDASSQDSGYEQYF TGTGCCAGCAGTGATGCAAGTTCCCAAGACTCGGGCTACGAGCAGTACTTC
12 TRBD1 TRBJ2-7 TRBV5-1 once CVSSRTGREQYF TGCGTCAGCAGCCGGACAGGGCGCGAGCAGTACTTC
12 NA TRBJ1-1 TRBV29-1 few CSVSVTNTEAFF TGCAGCGTAAGTGTAACGAACACTGAAGCTTTCTTT
14 TRBD2 TRBJ2-3 TRBV20-1 NA CSAPLASFTDTQYF TGCAGTGCTCCACTAGCGAGCTTCACAGATACGCAGTATTTT
19 TRBD2 TRBJ2-1 TRBV20-1 NA CSARVYSSGGPISYNEQFF TGCAGTGCTAGAGTTTACTCTAGCGGGGGGCCAATATCCTACAATGAGCAGTTCTTC
15 TRBD1 TRBJ2-1 TRBV30 NA CAWSSDRDHGDEQFF TGTGCCTGGAGCTCAGACAGGGATCACGGCGATGAGCAGTTCTTC
16 NA TRBJ2-5 TRBV5-1 NA CASRPGAGTIQETQYF TGCGCCAGCCGGCCGGGGGCGGGGACAATACAAGAGACCCAGTACTTC
15 NA TRBJ2-6 TRBV6-5 NA CASSYKVSGASVLTF TGTGCCAGCAGTTACAAGGTCTCTGGGGCCAGCGTCCTGACTTTC
13 NA TRBJ2-7 TRBV7-9 NA CASSLGAGVEQYF TGTGCCAGCAGCTTAGGAGCAGGGGTTGAGCAGTACTTC
15 TRBD1 TRBJ2-5 TRBV7-2 few CTSSYTGQGQETQYF TGTACCAGCAGCTATACCGGACAGGGCCAAGAGACCCAGTACTTC
15 NA TRBJ1-1 TRBV14 few CASSPGHAMNTEAFF TGTGCCAGCAGCCCGGGACATGCCATGAACACTGAAGCTTTCTTT
18 TRBD2 TRBJ2-2 TRBV7-6 NA CASSLGLAGALNTGELFF TGTGCCAGCAGCCTGGGACTAGCGGGGGCCCTGAACACCGGGGAGCTGTTTTTT
16 TRBD1 TRBJ2-7 TRBV20-1 NA CSASPRDREMSSEQYF TGCAGTGCTAGTCCAAGGGACAGGGAAATGAGTAGCGAGCAGTACTTC
17 TRBD2 TRBJ2-5 TRBV5-6 few CASSLDSSGGYQETQYF TGTGCCAGCAGCTTGGATTCTAGCGGGGGGTATCAAGAGACCCAGTACTTC
15 NA TRBJ2-1 TRBV7-2 NA CASSLAGVGLNEQFF TGTGCCAGCAGCTTAGCGGGAGTAGGACTGAATGAGCAGTTCTTC
15 NA TRBJ2-6 TRBV21-1 many CAAQPPTSGANVLTF TGTGCCGCCCAGCCCCCCACCTCTGGGGCCAACGTCCTGACTTTC
15 NA TRBJ2-3 TRBV2 NA CASERDSRGTDTQYF TGTGCCAGCGAACGGGACTCGAGGGGCACAGATACGCAGTATTTT
14 NA TRBJ2-7 TRBV5-5 few CASSPLPRLNEQYF TGTGCCAGCAGCCCCCTCCCCAGACTGAACGAGCAGTACTTC
15 NA TRBJ2-3 TRBV6-2/TRBV6-3 NA CASSLQGEATDTQYF TGTGCCAGCAGTCTACAGGGCGAGGCGACAGATACGCAGTATTTT
14 NA TRBJ2-4 TRBV10-3 many CAISGGNSKNIQYF TGTGCCATCAGTGGGGGGAATTCCAAAAACATTCAGTACTTC
14 NA TRBJ2-1 TRBV6-5 many CASRMDRSYNEQFF TGTGCCAGCAGAATGGACAGATCCTACAATGAGCAGTTCTTC
13 NA TRBJ1-1 TRBV5-1 NA CASSYTMNTEAFF TGCGCCAGCAGCTATACAATGAACACTGAAGCTTTCTTT
16 NA TRBJ2-1 TRBV11-2 NA CASSLRGGVAYNEQFF TGTGCCAGCAGCTTACGAGGGGGGGTAGCCTACAATGAGCAGTTCTTC
14 TRBD2 TRBJ2-1 TRBV7-2 few CASSLQRGGHEQFF TGTGCCAGCAGCTTACAGCGGGGGGGCCATGAGCAGTTCTTC
16 TRBD2 TRBJ2-1 TRBV29-1 many CSVVGLAGVYRNEQFF TGCAGCGTTGTGGGGTTGGCGGGAGTCTATCGGAATGAGCAGTTCTTC
18 NA TRBJ2-1 TRBV7-2 NA CASSLAGTRGRLNNEQFF TGTGCCAGCAGCTTAGCGGGGACCCGAGGGAGATTAAACAATGAGCAGTTCTTC
14 NA TRBJ2-1 TRBV15 NA CATSRAHSYNEQFF TGTGCCACCAGCAGAGCCCACTCCTACAATGAGCAGTTCTTC
14 NA TRBJ2-1 TRBV11-1 NA CASSSWGRDNEQFF TGTGCCAGCAGTTCCTGGGGCAGGGACAATGAGCAGTTCTTC
13 NA TRBJ2-5 TRBV7-2 few CASSLDALRGLYF TGTGCCAGCAGCTTAGACGCCCTTCGGGGACTGTACTTC
16 TRBD2 TRBJ2-1 TRBV12-3/TRBV12-4 NA CASSPSGTRGYNEQFF TGTGCCAGCAGCCCCTCCGGGACTAGGGGGTACAATGAGCAGTTCTTC
15 NA TRBJ2-2 TRBV29-1 few CSVEVPGINTGELFF TGCAGCGTTGAAGTCCCAGGGATTAACACCGGGGAGCTGTTTTTT